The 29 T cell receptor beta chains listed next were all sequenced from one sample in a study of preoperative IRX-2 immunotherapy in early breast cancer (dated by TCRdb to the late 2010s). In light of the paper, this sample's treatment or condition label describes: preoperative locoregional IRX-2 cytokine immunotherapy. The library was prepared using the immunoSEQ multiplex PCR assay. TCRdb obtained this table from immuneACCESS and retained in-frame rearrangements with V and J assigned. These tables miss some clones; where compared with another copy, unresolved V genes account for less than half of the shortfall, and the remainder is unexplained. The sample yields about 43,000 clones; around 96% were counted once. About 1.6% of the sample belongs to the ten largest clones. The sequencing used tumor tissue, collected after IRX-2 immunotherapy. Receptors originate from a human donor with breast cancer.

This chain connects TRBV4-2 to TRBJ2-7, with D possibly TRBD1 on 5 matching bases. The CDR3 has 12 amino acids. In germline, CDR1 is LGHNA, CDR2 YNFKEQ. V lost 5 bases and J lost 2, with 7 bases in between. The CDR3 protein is CASSEGAYEQYF. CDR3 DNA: TGTGCCAGCAGCGAAGGGGCCTACGAGCAGTACTTC.

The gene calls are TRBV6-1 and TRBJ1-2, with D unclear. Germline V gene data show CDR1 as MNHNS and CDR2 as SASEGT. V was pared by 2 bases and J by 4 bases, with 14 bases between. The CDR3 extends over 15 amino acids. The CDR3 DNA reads TGTGCCAGCAGTGAAAACTTCGGGTTAATCTATGGCTACACCTTC. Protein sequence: CASSENFGLIYGYTF.

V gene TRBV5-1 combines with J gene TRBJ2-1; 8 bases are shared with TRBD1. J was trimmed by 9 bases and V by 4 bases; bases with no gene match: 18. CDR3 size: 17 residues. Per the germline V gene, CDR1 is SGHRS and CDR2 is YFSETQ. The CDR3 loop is CASSPRSTGVDGGEQFF. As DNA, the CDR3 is TGCGCCAGCAGCCCTCGATCGACAGGGGTTGATGGGGGTGAGCAGTTCTTC.

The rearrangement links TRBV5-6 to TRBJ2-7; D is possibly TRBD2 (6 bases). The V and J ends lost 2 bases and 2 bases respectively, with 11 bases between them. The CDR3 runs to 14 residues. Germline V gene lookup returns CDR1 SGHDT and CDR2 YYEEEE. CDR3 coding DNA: TGTGCCAGCAGCTTAAGGGACTGGCCCTACGAGCAGTACTTC. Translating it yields CASSLRDWPYEQYF.

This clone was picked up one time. CDR3 amino acids: CASSKGQGFV. For the CDR3, the DNA is TGCGCCAGCAGCAAGGGACAGGGGTTCGTC. The V gene is TRBV4-1, the J gene TRBJ2-7; TRBD1 aligns across 10 bases. The CDR3 consists of 10 residues. Germline loops: CDR1 MGHRA, CDR2 YSYEKL.

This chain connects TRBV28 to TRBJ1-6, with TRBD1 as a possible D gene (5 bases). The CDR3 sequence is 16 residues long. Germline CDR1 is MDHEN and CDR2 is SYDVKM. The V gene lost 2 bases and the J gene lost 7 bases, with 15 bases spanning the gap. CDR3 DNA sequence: TGTGCCAGCAGTTTAGACCTTCGGACATCAAATTCACCCCTCCACTTT. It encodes CASSLDLRTSNSPLHF.

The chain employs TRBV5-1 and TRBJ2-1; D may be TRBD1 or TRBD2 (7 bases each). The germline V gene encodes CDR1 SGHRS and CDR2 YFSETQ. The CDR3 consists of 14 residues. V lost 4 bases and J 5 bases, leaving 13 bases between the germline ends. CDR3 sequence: CASSAGGGNNEQFF. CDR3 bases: TGCGCCAGCAGCGCAGGGGGGGGGAACAATGAGCAGTTCTTC.

CDR3 nucleotide sequence: TGTGCCAGCAGTGCAGGGACAGATACGCAGTATTTT. Translated, it gives CASSAGTDTQYF. This chain uses TRBV2 with TRBJ2-3; D may be TRBD1 (5 bases). Germline CDR1 is SNHLY and CDR2 is FYNNEI. CDR3 size: 12 residues. V lost 4 bases to trimming and J lost 3 bases, with 5 bases between them. The full variable domain, completed using reference TRBV2 and TRBJ2-3, is EPEVTQTPSHQVTQMGQEVILRCVPISNHLYFYWYRQILGQKVEFLVSFYNNEISEKSEIFDDQFSVERPDGSNFTLKIRSTKLEDSAMYFCASSAGTDTQYFGPGTRLTVL.

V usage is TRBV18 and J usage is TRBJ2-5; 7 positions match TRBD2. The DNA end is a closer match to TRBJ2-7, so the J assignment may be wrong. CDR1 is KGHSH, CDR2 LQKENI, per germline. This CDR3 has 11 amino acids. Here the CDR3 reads CASSTGGEQYF. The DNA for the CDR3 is TGTGCCAGCTCGACGGGGGGCGAGCAGTACTTC.

The CDR3 DNA reads TGTGCCAGCAGTCTAAGACAAGGGGGGCTCTGGGGCTACACCTTC. As protein: CASSLRQGGLWGYTF. The chain has TRBV27 and TRBJ1-2, with D possibly TRBD1 on 6 matching bases. CDR3 length equals 15 residues. Trimming took off 5 bases at V and 8 bases at J, with 21 bases between the two ends. Germline loops: CDR1 MNHEY, CDR2 SMNVEV (reference sequence).

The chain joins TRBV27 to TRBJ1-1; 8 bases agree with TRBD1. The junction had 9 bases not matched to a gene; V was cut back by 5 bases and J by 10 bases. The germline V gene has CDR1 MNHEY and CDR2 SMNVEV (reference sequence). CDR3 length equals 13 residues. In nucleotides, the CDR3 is TGTGCCAGCAGTCCCCGGGACAGGATTAGAGCTTTCTTT. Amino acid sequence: CASSPRDRIRAFF.

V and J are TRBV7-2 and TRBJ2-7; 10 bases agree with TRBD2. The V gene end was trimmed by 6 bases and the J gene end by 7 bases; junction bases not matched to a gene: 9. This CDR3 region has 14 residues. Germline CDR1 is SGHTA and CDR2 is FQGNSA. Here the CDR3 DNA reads TGTGCCAGCAGTTCTCCTAGCGGGAGCCGGGAGCAGTACTTC. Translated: CASSSPSGSREQYF.

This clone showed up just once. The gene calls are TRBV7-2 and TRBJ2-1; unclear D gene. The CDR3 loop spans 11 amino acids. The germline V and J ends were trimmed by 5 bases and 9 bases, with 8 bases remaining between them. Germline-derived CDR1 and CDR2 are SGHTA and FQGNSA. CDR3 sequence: CASSPSGEQFF. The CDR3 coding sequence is TGTGCCAGCAGCCCCTCGGGTGAGCAGTTCTTC.

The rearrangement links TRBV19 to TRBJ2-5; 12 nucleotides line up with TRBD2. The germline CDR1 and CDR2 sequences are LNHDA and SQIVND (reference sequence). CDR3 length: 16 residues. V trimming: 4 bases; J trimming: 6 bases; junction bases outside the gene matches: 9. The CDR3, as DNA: TGTGCCAGTAGTAAGTGGACTAGCGGGGAGGGGAAGACCCAGTACTTC. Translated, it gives CASSKWTSGEGKTQYF. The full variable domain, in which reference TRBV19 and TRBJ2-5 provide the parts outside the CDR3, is DGGITQSPKYLFRKEGQNVTLSCEQNLNHDAMYWYRQDPGQGLRLIYYSQIVNDFQKGDIAEGYSVSREKKESFPLTVTSAQKNPTAFYLCASSKWTSGEGKTQYFGPGTRLLVL.

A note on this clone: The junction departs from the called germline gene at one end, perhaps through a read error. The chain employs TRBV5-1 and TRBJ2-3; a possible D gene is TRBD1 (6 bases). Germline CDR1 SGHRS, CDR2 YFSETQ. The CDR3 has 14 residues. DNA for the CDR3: TGCGCCAGCAGCCGGGACAAGAGCATAGATACGCAGTATTTT. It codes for CASSRDKSIDTQYF.

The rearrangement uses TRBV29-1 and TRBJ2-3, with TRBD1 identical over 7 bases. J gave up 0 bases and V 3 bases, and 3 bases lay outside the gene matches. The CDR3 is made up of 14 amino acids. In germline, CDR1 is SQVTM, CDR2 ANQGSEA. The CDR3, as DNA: TGCAGCGTTGAGCGGACAGGTAGCACAGATACGCAGTATTTT. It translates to CSVERTGSTDTQYF.

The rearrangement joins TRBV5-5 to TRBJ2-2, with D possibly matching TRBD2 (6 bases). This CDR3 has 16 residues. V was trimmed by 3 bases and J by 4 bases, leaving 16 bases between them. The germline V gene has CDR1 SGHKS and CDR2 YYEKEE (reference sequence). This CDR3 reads CASSWDSFGLTGELFF. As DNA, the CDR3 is TGTGCCAGCAGCTGGGACTCATTTGGCCTCACCGGGGAGCTGTTTTTT.

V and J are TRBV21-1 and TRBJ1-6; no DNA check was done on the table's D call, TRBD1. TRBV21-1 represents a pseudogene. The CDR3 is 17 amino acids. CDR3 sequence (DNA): TGTGCCAGCAGCAAATTTCTCAATAGGGACAGAGCATCACCCCTCCACTTT. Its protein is CASSKFLNRDRASPLHF.

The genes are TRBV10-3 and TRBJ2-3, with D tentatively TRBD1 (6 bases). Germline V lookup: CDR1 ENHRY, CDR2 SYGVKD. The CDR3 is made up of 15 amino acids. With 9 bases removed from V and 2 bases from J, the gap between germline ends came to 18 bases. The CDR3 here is CAITLGAGLTDTQYF. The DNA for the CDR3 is TGTGCCATTACCTTGGGGGCGGGTCTCACAGATACGCAGTATTTT.

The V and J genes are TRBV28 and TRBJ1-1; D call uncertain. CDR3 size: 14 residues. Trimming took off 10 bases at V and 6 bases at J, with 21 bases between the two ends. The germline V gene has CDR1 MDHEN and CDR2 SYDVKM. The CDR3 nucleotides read TGTGCCACCGGGGAGTTGGCTGCTGAGGCTGAAGCTTTCTTT. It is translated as CATGELAAEAEAFF.

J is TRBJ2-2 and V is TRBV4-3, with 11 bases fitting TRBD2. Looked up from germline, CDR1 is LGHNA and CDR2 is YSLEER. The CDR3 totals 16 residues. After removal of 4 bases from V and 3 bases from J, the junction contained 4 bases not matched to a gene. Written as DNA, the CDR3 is TGCGCCAGCAGCCTCATTAGCGGGAGGGACACCGGGGAGCTGTTTTTT. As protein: CASSLISGRDTGELFF.

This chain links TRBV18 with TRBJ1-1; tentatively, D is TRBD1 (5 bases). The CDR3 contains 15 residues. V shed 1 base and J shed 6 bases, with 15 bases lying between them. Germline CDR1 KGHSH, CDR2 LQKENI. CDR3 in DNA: TGTGCCAGCTCACCACGCCAGGGTAGGTGGCCTGAAGCTTTCTTT. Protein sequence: CASSPRQGRWPEAFF.

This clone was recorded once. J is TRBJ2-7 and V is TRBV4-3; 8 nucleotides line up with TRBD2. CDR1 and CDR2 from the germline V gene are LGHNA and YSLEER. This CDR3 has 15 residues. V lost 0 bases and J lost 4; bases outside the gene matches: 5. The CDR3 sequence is CASSQERREAYEQYF. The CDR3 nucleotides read TGCGCCAGCAGCCAAGAACGGCGGGAGGCGTACGAGCAGTACTTC.

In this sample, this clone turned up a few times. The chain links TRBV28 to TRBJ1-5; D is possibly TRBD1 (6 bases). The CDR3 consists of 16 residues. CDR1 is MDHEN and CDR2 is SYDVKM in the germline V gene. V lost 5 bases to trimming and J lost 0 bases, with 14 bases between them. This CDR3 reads CASSPGTWGSNQPQHF. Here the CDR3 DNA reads TGTGCCAGCAGTCCAGGGACATGGGGTAGCAATCAGCCCCAGCATTTT.

The CDR3 is CASRETIAYEQYF. DNA for the CDR3: TGTGCCAGCAGAGAAACTATAGCCTACGAGCAGTACTTC. V usage is TRBV6-1 and J usage is TRBJ2-7; D gene uncertain. CDR3 length: 13 amino acids. Germline V CDR1 and CDR2: MNHNS, SASEGT. Deletions cut 6 bases from V and 2 bases from J, with 11 bases between.

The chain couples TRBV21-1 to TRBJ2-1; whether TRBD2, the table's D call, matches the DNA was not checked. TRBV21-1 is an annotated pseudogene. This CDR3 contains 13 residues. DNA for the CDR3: TGTGCCAGCAGCAAAAGGACTGGCAATGAGCAGTTCTTC. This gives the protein CASSKRTGNEQFF.

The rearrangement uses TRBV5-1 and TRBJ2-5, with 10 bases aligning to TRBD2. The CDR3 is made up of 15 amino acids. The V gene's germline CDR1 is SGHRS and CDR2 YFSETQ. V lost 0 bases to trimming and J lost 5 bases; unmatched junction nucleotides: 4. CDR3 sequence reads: CASSLVAGGLETQYF. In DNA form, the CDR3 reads TGCGCCAGCAGCTTGGTAGCGGGAGGTCTGGAGACCCAGTACTTC.

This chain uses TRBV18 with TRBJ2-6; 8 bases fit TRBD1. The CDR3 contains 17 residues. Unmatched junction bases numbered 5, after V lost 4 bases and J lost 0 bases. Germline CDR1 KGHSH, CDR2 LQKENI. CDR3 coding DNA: TGTGCCAGCTCACTCGCAGGGGGCTCCTCTGGGGCCAACGTCCTGACTTTC. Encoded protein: CASSLAGGSSGANVLTF.

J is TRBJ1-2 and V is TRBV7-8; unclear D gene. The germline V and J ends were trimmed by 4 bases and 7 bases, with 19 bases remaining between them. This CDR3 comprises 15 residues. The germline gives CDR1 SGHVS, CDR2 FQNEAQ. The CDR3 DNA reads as TGTGCCAGCAGCTCGTTCAGTCTTACGTTCAGTGGCTACACCTTC. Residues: CASSSFSLTFSGYTF.